This section outlines one T cell receptor beta chain sequence together with its context. V was shortened by 3 bases and J by 11 bases, with 8 bases between the two germline ends. This CDR3 contains 10 residues. Germline V gene data show CDR1 as SGDLS and CDR2 as YYNGEE. These data belong to a study of control samples from healthy donors and cancer patients. Sequencing used immunoSEQ multiplex PCR; TCRdb keeps in-frame clones, though not all of them. This table holds about 120,000 clones, 85% to 90% found once. The sequencing sample was made of blood. The source is a man aged 25 to 45 in good health. V gene TRBV9 combines with J gene TRBJ1-1; D is possibly TRBD1 (5 bases). CDR3 in amino acids: CASSAGGAFF. The CDR3 DNA follows: TGTGCCAGCAGCGCCGGGGGGGCTTTCTTT.